The 25 T cell receptor beta chains below all came from one sample that was sequenced in a study of molecular identifiers for immune sequencing clone quantification. TCRdb reprocessed the PCR reads via MiXCR and lists one record per CDR3 protein. The data contain around 470,000 distinct CDR3 sequences, about 22% of them singletons. The sample was naive CD8+ T cells from blood, with Jurkat cell RNA spiked in. The subset denotes: FACS-sorted CD8+CD4-CCR7+CD45RA+ naive T cells. All receptors derive from a human donor in good health. Some libraries in this study had Jurkat cell RNA spiked in.

This clonotype was detected ten times or more. The CDR3 sequence: CASSARLAVKETQYF. DNA for the CDR3: TGTGCCAGCAGCGCCCGACTAGCGGTGAAAGAGACCCAGTACTTC. The genes are TRBV9 and TRBJ2-5; 9 positions match TRBD2. CDR1 is SGDLS, CDR2 YYNGEE, per germline. CDR3 size: 15 residues. The V gene end was trimmed by 3 bases and the J gene end by 3 bases; junction bases not matched to a gene: 6.

This clonotype was recorded a few times. The chain is built from TRBV14 and TRBJ2-6; D may match TRBD1 or TRBD2 (5 bases each). This CDR3 contains 22 residues. Trimming removed 2 bases at V and 0 bases at J, with 26 bases between. Germline CDR1 reads SGHDN; CDR2 reads FVKESK. CDR3 region: CASSQTGASGDLPISGANVLTF. For the CDR3, the DNA is TGTGCCAGCAGCCAAACAGGAGCCTCCGGGGACCTCCCGATCTCTGGGGCCAACGTCCTGACTTTC. Full variable domain (remainder filled in from reference TRBV14 and TRBJ2-6): EAGVTQFPSHSVIEKGQTVTLRCDPISGHDNLYWYRRVMGKEIKFLLHFVKESKQDESGMPNNRFLAERTGGTYSTLKVQPAELEDSGVYFCASSQTGASGDLPISGANVLTFGAGSRLTVL.

The V and J genes are TRBV6-5 and TRBJ2-3, with 7 bases identical to TRBD2. Trimming at V came to 2 bases and at J to 2 bases, leaving 4 bases not matched to a gene. The CDR3 length is 15 residues. Germline values: CDR1 MNHEY, CDR2 SVGAGI. DNA of the CDR3: TGTGCCAGCAGTTACATTGCGGGAGCCACAGATACGCAGTATTTT. This translates into CASSYIAGATDTQYF.

In regard to this clonotype: This clone may be a read error of a much larger clone one base away. The J gene is TRBJ2-7, the V gene TRBV28; 9 nucleotides agree with TRBD2. Germline trimming cut 7 bases from V and 6 bases from J; bases unmatched to any gene: 13. The length of the CDR3 is 15 residues. Germline CDR1 is MDHEN and CDR2 is SYDVKM. CDR3 bases: TGTGCCAGCACTGACGGGACTAGCCTAGTCTGCGAGCAGTACTTC. Translation: CASTDGTSLVCEQYF.

Worth noting for this clonotype: This sequence may be a read error, since a much larger clone differs from it by one base. CDR3 in amino acids: CASSLDRDAGTQYF. In DNA, the CDR3 is TGTGCCAGCAGCTTGGACAGGGACGCAGGTACGCAGTATTTT. The genes are TRBV9 and TRBJ2-3, with TRBD1 identical over 8 bases. The CDR3 sequence is 14 residues long. V lost 4 bases to trimming and J lost 8 bases; unmatched junction nucleotides: 9. Germline V gene data show CDR1 as SGDLS and CDR2 as YYNGEE.

Regarding this clonotype: A much larger clone lies a single base off, so this may be a read error. Because the CDR3 is missing its conserved closing phenylalanine or tryptophan, this is likely a read error. The rearrangement links TRBV2 to TRBJ1-5; 8 bases align to TRBD1. With 2 bases clipped from V and 3 bases from J, the junction kept 6 bases outside the gene matches. The CDR3 contains 16 residues. Germline loops: CDR1 SNHLY, CDR2 FYNNEI. In DNA, the CDR3 is TGTGCCAGCAGTGAATGGGGACAGGCGGACAATCAGCCCCAGCATCTT. Translating it yields CASSEWGQADNQPQHL.

This clonotype was seen a few times. The rearrangement links TRBV12-3 or TRBV12-4 to TRBJ2-5, with D hard to call. CDR3 length equals 16 residues. V lost 2 bases, J lost 5 bases, and 18 bases lay in between. CDR3 coding DNA: TGTGCCAGCAGTTTATTAACGGATCACGCCGGTGAGACCCAGTACTTC. This sequence encodes CASSLLTDHAGETQYF.

Concerning this clonotype itself: This sequence may be a read error, since a much larger clone differs from it by one base. This sequence joins TRBV4-1 and TRBJ2-3, with D tentatively TRBD2 (6 bases). This CDR3 is built from 13 residues. Germline V gene lookup returns CDR1 MGHRA and CDR2 YSYEKL. V was pared by 4 bases and J by 7 bases, with 12 bases between. The DNA for the CDR3 is TGCGCCAGCAGCCTGGGGACTTCAAATACGCAGTATTTT. Protein product: CASSLGTSNTQYF.

This clonotype was picked up one time. A read error is possible here, since a much larger clone lies one base away. This chain joins TRBV7-2 and TRBJ2-7, with TRBD2 matching 9 bases. CDR1 and CDR2 (germline): SGHTA, FQGNSA. CDR3 length: 15 amino acids. The CDR3 DNA follows: TGTGCCAGCAGCTTAGGGGCGGGAGGGGGGTACGAGCAGCACTTC. Amino acids: CASSLGAGGGYEQHF.

This clonotype was observed at least ten times. The CDR3 DNA sequence: TGCAGCGTCACACTAGCGGGAGAGCCGTATGAGCAGTTCTTC. It yields the protein CSVTLAGEPYEQFF. The J gene is TRBJ2-1, the V gene TRBV29-1; 11 bases line up with TRBD2. The CDR3 spans 14 residues. The trim removed 6 bases at V and 8 bases at J, leaving 9 bases unmatched. The germline V gene encodes CDR1 SQVTM and CDR2 ANQGSEA.

This clonotype was counted at least ten times. The chain's CDR3 is CASSLALDSTAEQYF. CDR3 DNA: TGCGCCAGCAGCTTGGCCCTAGACTCCACGGCGGAGCAGTACTTC. This rearrangement joins TRBV5-1 to TRBJ2-7; D is ambiguous. Trimming took off 0 bases at V and 7 bases at J, with 17 bases between the two ends. CDR3 size: 15 residues. Germline V lookup: CDR1 SGHRS, CDR2 YFSETQ.

This clonotype appeared a few times. V usage is TRBV15 and J usage is TRBJ1-1; the D is unclear. The CDR3 contains 12 residues. The germline V gene encodes CDR1 LNHNV and CDR2 YYDKDF (reference sequence). Deletions cut 5 bases from V and 4 bases from J, with 8 bases between. The DNA of the CDR3 is TGTGCCACCAGCTCTACTGGCACTGAAGCTTTCTTT. It yields the protein CATSSTGTEAFF.

A note on this clonotype: This sequence may be a read error, since a much larger clone differs from it by one base. This chain connects TRBV12-5 to TRBJ1-4, with a weak D call TRBD1 (6 bases). In germline, CDR1 is LGHNT, CDR2 FRNRAP. There are 16 residues in the CDR3. This chain's CDR3 is CASANPTGPTNEKLLF. The CDR3 nucleotides read TGTGCTAGTGCCAACCCGACAGGTCCAACTAATGAAAAACTGCTTTTT. Looking up the rest from reference TRBV12-5 and TRBJ1-4 gives the full variable domain: DARVTQTPRHKVTEMGQEVTMRCQPILGHNTVFWYRQTMMQGLELLAYFRNRAPLDDSGMPKDRFSAEMPDATLATLKIQPSEPRDSAVYFCASANPTGPTNEKLLFGSGTQLSVL.

About this clonotype: A clone one base away is much larger, so this may be a read error. V gene TRBV2 combines with J gene TRBJ2-3; D is unresolved. Germline assignment: CDR1 SNHLY and CDR2 FYNNEI. The CDR3 length is 13 residues. The CDR3 sequence: CASSEALGYTRYF. For the CDR3, the DNA is TGTGCCAGCAGTGAAGCGCTAGGGTATACGCGGTATTTT.

This clonotype was detected many times. The J gene is TRBJ2-3, the V gene TRBV20-1; TRBD1 matches 7 bases. CDR1 and CDR2 from the germline V gene are DFQATT and SNEGSKA (reference sequence). With V trimmed by 1 base and J by 5 bases, 6 bases remained unmatched. The CDR3 has 14 residues. This CDR3 is CSARALNRGDTQYF. The CDR3 coding sequence is TGCAGTGCTAGAGCCCTGAACAGGGGAGATACGCAGTATTTT.

There are a few counts of this clonotype. The chain couples TRBV9 to TRBJ2-3; D not resolved. The CDR3 runs to 16 residues. Trimming stripped 3 bases from V and 1 base from J, with 15 bases between. The germline V gene has CDR1 SGDLS and CDR2 YYNGEE. The CDR3 sequence: CASSARTGPRTDTQYF. The CDR3 DNA is TGTGCCAGCAGCGCAAGGACCGGGCCCCGCACAGATACGCAGTATTTT.

This clonotype came up many times. The rearrangement links TRBV7-6 to TRBJ1-5; the D is unclear. V lost 5 bases and J 5 bases, leaving 16 bases between the germline ends. Germline V gene data show CDR1 as SGHVS and CDR2 as FNYEAQ. This CDR3 spans 15 amino acids. The chain's CDR3 is CASSRISGVDQPQHF. Written as DNA, the CDR3 is TGTGCCAGCAGCCGGATTAGCGGGGTCGATCAGCCCCAGCATTTT.

This clonotype has a count of ten or more. CDR3 nucleotides: TGTGCCAGCAGTGGGGACAGGGCCGGCACTGAAGCTTTCTTT. Residues: CASSGDRAGTEAFF. V usage is TRBV6-5 and J usage is TRBJ1-1; 9 bases are a match to TRBD1. The CDR3 has 14 amino acids. CDR1 and CDR2 (germline): MNHEY, SVGAGI. J lost 4 bases, V lost 5 bases, and 5 bases had no gene match.

The J gene is TRBJ2-2, the V gene TRBV5-1; 10 bases are shared with TRBD2. The CDR3 covers 23 residues. The germline V gene encodes CDR1 SGHRS and CDR2 YFSETQ. V was clipped by 0 bases and J by 2 bases; unmatched bases: 22. The CDR3 region has the DNA TGCGCCAGCAGCTTGGCCGTTGGAGAAGGCCTAGCGGGAGAGATAATAAACACCGGGGAGCTGTTTTTT. Protein: CASSLAVGEGLAGEIINTGELFF.

This clonotype has a handful of counts. The chain recombines TRBV2 with TRBJ1-5; maybe TRBD1 (6 bases). Trimming removed 8 bases from V and 3 bases from J, with 11 bases in between. In germline, CDR1 is SNHLY, CDR2 FYNNEI. This CDR3 has 13 residues. CDR3 nucleotides: TGTGCCAGCGCCAGGGGCCCCAATCAGCCCCAGCATTTT. Amino acids: CASARGPNQPQHF.

The gene calls are TRBV27 and TRBJ1-1; 7 positions agree with TRBD1. Trimming removed 5 bases from V and 1 base from J; junction bases left unmatched: 10. The CDR3 is 16 residues long. Germline assignment: CDR1 MNHEY and CDR2 SMNVEV (reference sequence). CDR3 loop: CASSGLPGQKNTEAFF. The DNA of the CDR3 is TGTGCCAGCAGTGGACTGCCGGGACAGAAGAACACTGAAGCTTTCTTT.

The V gene is TRBV4-3, the J gene TRBJ2-7, with 8 bases identical to TRBD2. With 0 bases clipped from V and 0 bases from J, the junction kept 7 bases outside the gene matches. The CDR3 has 17 amino acids. Germline values: CDR1 LGHNA, CDR2 YSLEER. This chain's CDR3 is CASSQDPGGTSSYEQYF. The CDR3 DNA is TGCGCCAGCAGCCAAGACCCGGGGGGGACCAGCTCCTACGAGCAGTACTTC.

This clonotype was detected ten times or more. This sequence joins TRBV5-1 and TRBJ2-3; maybe TRBD2 (5 bases). Germline CDR1 and CDR2: SGHRS and YFSETQ. Trimming cost V 0 bases and J 2 bases, with 13 bases left between them. The CDR3 consists of 16 residues. CDR3 sequence: CASSLDERETTDTQYF. CDR3 bases: TGCGCCAGCAGCTTGGATGAGAGGGAAACCACAGATACGCAGTATTTT.

As DNA, the CDR3 is TGTGCCAGCAGTTACGGATTACAGGGGAACACCGGGGAGCTGTTTTTT. This translates into CASSYGLQGNTGELFF. This sequence joins TRBV6-5 and TRBJ2-2; tentative D call: TRBD1 (6 bases). The V gene lost 2 bases and the J gene lost 1 base, with 11 bases spanning the gap. Germline loops: CDR1 MNHEY, CDR2 SVGAGI. This CDR3 region has 16 residues.

This clonotype has ten or more counts. This sequence joins TRBV27 and TRBJ1-5, with D uncertain. The ends were cut back, 3 bases at V and 0 bases at J, with 6 bases in the middle. The CDR3 spans 14 residues. Looked up from germline, CDR1 is MNHEY and CDR2 is SMNVEV (reference sequence). DNA of the CDR3: TGTGCCAGCAGTTTCGGTGTTAGCAATCAGCCCCAGCATTTT. This codes for CASSFGVSNQPQHF.